These 28 T cell receptor beta chains came from one sample sequenced in a study of radiotherapy plus CTLA-4 blockade in lung cancer. The protocol was immunoSEQ multiplex PCR, while the TCRdb copy is restricted to in-frame clones and leaves out a portion. The top ten hold approximately 5.2% of the sample, which has about 120,000 clones, about 83% seen once. The sample in question was peripheral blood, obtained from a patient treated with radiotherapy plus ipilimumab. The receptors were gathered from a human donor with non-small cell lung cancer who had a partial response to radiotherapy plus ipilimumab.

The chain employs TRBV29-1 and TRBJ1-5; perhaps TRBD1 as D (5 bases). Germline V lookup: CDR1 SQVTM, CDR2 ANQGSEA. This CDR3 comprises 17 residues. The V end was cut by 4 bases, the J end by 0 bases, with 19 bases between. The CDR3 sequence is CSVATGGSGLSNQPQHF. The CDR3 DNA reads TGCAGCGTTGCTACTGGGGGGTCGGGCCTTAGCAATCAGCCCCAGCATTTT. The full variable domain, with the rest looked up from reference TRBV29-1 and TRBJ1-5, is SAVISQKPSRDICQRGTSLTIQCQVDSQVTMMFWYRQQPGQSLTLIATANQGSEATYESGFVIDKFPISRPNLTFSTLTVSNMSPEDSSIYLCSVATGGSGLSNQPQHFGDGTRLSIL.

The chain recombines TRBV6-1 with TRBJ1-5; D ambiguous. The V gene lost 7 bases and the J gene lost 3 bases, with 13 bases spanning the gap. Germline CDR1 reads MNHNS; CDR2 reads SASEGT. The CDR3 totals 14 residues. The CDR3 DNA follows: TGTGCCAGCACTTTTTTTTGGGCCAATCAGCCCCAGCATTTT. Translation gives CASTFFWANQPQHF.

The CDR3, as DNA: TGTGCCAGCAGCCAGGACAGGGGGCCATCTAATGAAAAACTGTTTTTT. This gives the protein CASSQDRGPSNEKLFF. The rearrangement links TRBV2 to TRBJ1-4; 11 nucleotides agree with TRBD1. Germline V gives CDR1 SNHLY, CDR2 FYNNEI. The CDR3 runs 16 residues. V lost 6 bases, J lost 3 bases, and 6 bases stayed unmatched.

The V call is TRBV10-3, the J call TRBJ2-7; 8 bases map to TRBD2. Losses at the gene ends were 0 bases for V and 5 bases for J; bases not matched to a gene: 9. The CDR3 sequence is 16 residues long. The germline V gene has CDR1 ENHRY and CDR2 SYGVKD. The CDR3 sequence: CAISESQSGGLNEQYF. For the CDR3, the DNA is TGTGCCATCAGTGAGTCACAAAGCGGGGGTCTGAACGAGCAGTACTTC.

This chain uses TRBV27 with TRBJ2-2; no firm D call. The CDR3 is 14 residues long. The germline V gene encodes CDR1 MNHEY and CDR2 SMNVEV (reference sequence). Trimming pared 6 bases from V and 4 bases from J, leaving 12 bases between. The CDR3 nucleotides read TGTGCCAGCAGCACAGTGACGAGCACCGGGGAGCTGTTTTTT. It is translated as CASSTVTSTGELFF.

The V and J genes are TRBV2 and TRBJ2-1, with D possibly being TRBD1 (6 bases). The CDR3 consists of 12 residues. Trimming removed 5 bases at V and 14 bases at J, with 16 bases between. CDR1 SNHLY and CDR2 FYNNEI come from the germline V gene. CDR3 DNA sequence: TGTGCCAGCAGTTGGGACATATCTTTAGAGTTCTTC. It specifies CASSWDISLEFF.

The rearrangement links TRBV30 to TRBJ1-2; maybe TRBD1 (6 bases). Germline CDR1 and CDR2: GTSNPN and SVGIG (reference sequence). Deletions cut 3 bases from V and 4 bases from J, with 21 bases between. The CDR3 is made up of 16 amino acids. The CDR3 DNA is TGTGCCTGGAGACCCCGAGGGGGTGTTCTAACCTATGGCTACACCTTC. This sequence encodes CAWRPRGGVLTYGYTF. Filled out from reference TRBV30 and TRBJ1-2, the complete variable domain reads SQTIHQWPATLVQPVGSPLSLECTVEGTSNPNLYWYRQAAGRGLQLLFYSVGIGQISSEVPQNLSASRPQDRQFILSSKKLLLSDSGFYLCAWRPRGGVLTYGYTFGSGTRLTVV.

The chain has TRBV11-2 and TRBJ1-1; maybe TRBD1 (6 bases). The germline V gene has CDR1 SGHAT and CDR2 FQNNGV. The V gene lost 6 bases and the J gene lost 7 bases, with 18 bases spanning the gap. The CDR3 totals 14 residues. In DNA form, the CDR3 reads TGTGCCAGCAGACCACTTAATCACAGGGATGAAGCTTTCTTT. Protein sequence: CASRPLNHRDEAFF.

V usage is TRBV7-3 and J usage is TRBJ2-3; 7 nucleotides line up with TRBD2. CDR1 and CDR2 (germline): SGHTA, FQGTGA. Losses at the gene ends were 4 bases for V and 11 bases for J; bases not matched to a gene: 18. The CDR3 is made up of 16 amino acids. CDR3 nucleotide sequence: TGTGCCAGCAGCTCCGGACCGGGACTAAATAGCGGCGTGCAGTATTTT. Translation: CASSSGPGLNSGVQYF.

The rearrangement joins TRBV6-1 to TRBJ2-3; maybe TRBD2 (6 bases). CDR3 length: 15 residues. V was shortened by 3 bases and J by 1 base, with 11 bases between the two germline ends. Germline CDR1 MNHNS, CDR2 SASEGT. The CDR3 nucleotides read TGTGCCAGCAGTGAGCGGGACGCTCGCACAGATACGCAGTATTTT. Translated: CASSERDARTDTQYF.

This sequence joins TRBV6-5 and TRBJ1-2; possibly TRBD1 for D (5 bases). Deletions cut 1 base from V and 0 bases from J, with 9 bases between. CDR3 length: 15 amino acids. Germline V gene data show CDR1 as MNHEY and CDR2 as SVGAGI. The CDR3 region is CASSYWRDSNYGYTF. CDR3 coding DNA: TGTGCCAGCAGTTACTGGAGGGACTCTAACTATGGCTACACCTTC.

The chain combines TRBV7-9 with TRBJ2-3, with 8 nucleotides matching TRBD1. With V trimmed by 5 bases and J by 1 base, 5 bases remained unmatched. CDR1 and CDR2 from the germline V gene are SEHNR and FQNEAQ (reference sequence). CDR3 size: 15 residues. In DNA, the CDR3 is TGTGCCAGCAGCCTCGGACAGGGCCGCACAGATACGCAGTATTTT. Translating it yields CASSLGQGRTDTQYF.

The V call is TRBV7-9, the J call TRBJ2-5; 13 positions match TRBD2. CDR3 length equals 16 residues. In germline, CDR1 is SEHNR, CDR2 FQNEAQ (reference sequence). Losses at the gene ends were 5 bases for V and 3 bases for J; bases not matched to a gene: 6. The CDR3 DNA sequence: TGTGCCAGCAGCCAGGGACTAGCGGGACCTAAAGAGACCCAGTACTTC. It specifies CASSQGLAGPKETQYF.

V usage is TRBV19 and J usage is TRBJ1-5, with TRBD1 identical over 9 bases. The CDR3 sequence is 14 residues long. V shed 3 bases and J 6 bases; nucleotides not matched to a gene: 3. Per the germline V gene, CDR1 is LNHDA and CDR2 is SQIVND (reference sequence). DNA of the CDR3: TGTGCCAGTAGTATGGACAGGGGCGGTCAGCCCCAGCATTTT. Translation gives CASSMDRGGQPQHF.

The J gene is TRBJ1-1, the V gene TRBV5-1; unclear D gene. Trimming pared 4 bases from V and 1 base from J, leaving 14 bases between. CDR1 SGHRS and CDR2 YFSETQ come from the germline V gene. CDR3 length: 15 amino acids. The CDR3 spells CASSPELVRNTEAFF. CDR3 nucleotide sequence: TGCGCCAGCAGCCCCGAGTTAGTAAGGAACACTGAAGCTTTCTTT.

The chain uses TRBV25-1 and TRBJ2-7; 8 nucleotides align to TRBD1. The length of the CDR3 is 17 residues. The germline V gene encodes CDR1 MGHDK and CDR2 SYGVNS. V was clipped by 0 bases and J by 0 bases; unmatched bases: 7. CDR3 nucleotide sequence: TGTGCCAGCAGTGAATACGGTGGCGGGACAGGCTCCTACGAGCAGTACTTC. Translating gives CASSEYGGGTGSYEQYF.

This clone was detected a few times. The J gene is TRBJ1-5, the V gene TRBV4-3; 8 nucleotides agree with TRBD1. V shed 3 bases and J 0 bases; nucleotides not matched to a gene: 4. Germline CDR1 is LGHNA and CDR2 is YSLEER. The CDR3 sequence is 16 residues long. CDR3 in DNA: TGCGCCAGCAGCCAGGCGGACAGGGCTAGCAATCAGCCCCAGCATTTT. Translation gives CASSQADRASNQPQHF.

CDR3 in amino acids: CASSPYQANTGELFF. The CDR3 DNA sequence: TGTGCCAGCTCACCTTACCAGGCGAACACCGGGGAGCTGTTTTTT. The chain is built from TRBV18 and TRBJ2-2; the D is unclear. V dropped 3 bases and J dropped 0 bases, with 8 bases sitting between them. CDR3 size: 15 residues. In germline, CDR1 is KGHSH, CDR2 LQKENI.

This chain joins TRBV9 and TRBJ2-2; TRBD2 aligns across 10 bases. Germline V CDR1 and CDR2: SGDLS, YYNGEE. This CDR3 region has 16 residues. J gave up 5 bases and V 0 bases, and 4 bases lay outside the gene matches. The CDR3 DNA sequence: TGTGCCAGCAGCGTAGTAGAGCGGGAGGGGACCGGGGAGCTGTTTTTT. Its translation is CASSVVEREGTGELFF.

V usage is TRBV28 and J usage is TRBJ1-1, with 8 bases aligning to TRBD1. The CDR3 length is 15 residues. CDR1 MDHEN and CDR2 SYDVKM come from the germline V gene. J lost 0 bases, V lost 5 bases, and 5 bases had no gene match. The DNA of the CDR3 is TGTGCCAGCAGTAGTCAGGGGGCGGTGAACACTGAAGCTTTCTTT. Its translation: CASSSQGAVNTEAFF.

V usage is TRBV7-8 and J usage is TRBJ1-3; tentatively, D is TRBD1 (5 bases). Deletions cut 0 bases from V and 4 bases from J, with 16 bases between. This CDR3 is built from 17 residues. CDR1 SGHVS and CDR2 FQNEAQ come from the germline V gene. CDR3 in amino acids: CASSLALWGASGNTIYF. Written as DNA, the CDR3 is TGTGCCAGCAGCTTAGCGCTTTGGGGCGCGTCAGGAAACACCATATATTTT.

V usage is TRBV30 and J usage is TRBJ1-5, with D unclear. This CDR3 is built from 13 residues. Germline V CDR1 and CDR2: GTSNPN, SVGIG (reference sequence). With 3 bases removed from V and 4 bases from J, the gap between germline ends came to 10 bases. CDR3 residues: CAWSIDGNQPQHF. Written as DNA, the CDR3 is TGTGCCTGGAGCATAGATGGTAATCAGCCCCAGCATTTT.

The CDR3 sequence: CASSFGTGKRETQYF. The CDR3 nucleotides read TGCGCCAGCAGCTTCGGGACAGGCAAAAGGGAGACCCAGTACTTC. The rearrangement links TRBV5-1 to TRBJ2-5; 8 bases match TRBD1. CDR3 length: 15 amino acids. CDR1 is SGHRS and CDR2 is YFSETQ in the germline V gene. J was trimmed by 5 bases and V by 2 bases; bases with no gene match: 8.

The chain couples TRBV4-1 to TRBJ2-3, with TRBD1 as a possible D gene (6 bases). The CDR3 contains 16 residues. Trimming left V 2 bases short and J 2 bases short, with 14 bases between. Germline CDR1 reads MGHRA; CDR2 reads YSYEKL. The CDR3 DNA reads TGCGCCAGCAGCCAAACAGACAGGATGTACACAGATACGCAGTATTTT. Its protein is CASSQTDRMYTDTQYF.

V usage is TRBV28 and J usage is TRBJ2-5; tentatively, D is TRBD2 (5 bases). The CDR3 runs to 14 residues. Germline V gene sequence: CDR1 MDHEN, CDR2 SYDVKM. Trimming pared 6 bases from V and 2 bases from J, leaving 13 bases between. This chain's CDR3 is CASSSTGIQETQYF. CDR3 nucleotides: TGTGCCAGCAGCTCCACCGGGATACAAGAGACCCAGTACTTC.

This chain joins TRBV6-1 and TRBJ1-3; tentatively, D is TRBD1 (5 bases). The V gene's germline CDR1 is MNHNS and CDR2 SASEGT. Trimming took 2 bases from V and 3 from J, leaving 8 bases between them. The CDR3 is 14 residues long. In nucleotides, the CDR3 is TGTGCCAGCAGTGAAAGGGGTTTTGGAAACACCATATATTTT. Residues: CASSERGFGNTIYF.

The V and J genes are TRBV28 and TRBJ2-1, with 7 bases aligning to TRBD1. V lost 5 bases, J lost 4 bases, and 8 bases stayed unmatched. The length of the CDR3 is 15 residues. CDR1 is MDHEN and CDR2 is SYDVKM in the germline V gene. In DNA, the CDR3 is TGTGCCAGCAGTCCCCAACGGGACAGTTACAATGAGCAGTTCTTC. This sequence encodes CASSPQRDSYNEQFF.

The rearrangement uses TRBV10-3 and TRBJ1-3; D remains unclear. CDR1 is ENHRY, CDR2 SYGVKD, per germline. The CDR3 runs 15 residues. Trimming took off 0 bases at V and 3 bases at J, with 9 bases between the two ends. The CDR3 DNA reads TGTGCCATCAGTGAGTCGATTAACGGTGGAAACACCATATATTTT. This gives the protein CAISESINGGNTIYF.